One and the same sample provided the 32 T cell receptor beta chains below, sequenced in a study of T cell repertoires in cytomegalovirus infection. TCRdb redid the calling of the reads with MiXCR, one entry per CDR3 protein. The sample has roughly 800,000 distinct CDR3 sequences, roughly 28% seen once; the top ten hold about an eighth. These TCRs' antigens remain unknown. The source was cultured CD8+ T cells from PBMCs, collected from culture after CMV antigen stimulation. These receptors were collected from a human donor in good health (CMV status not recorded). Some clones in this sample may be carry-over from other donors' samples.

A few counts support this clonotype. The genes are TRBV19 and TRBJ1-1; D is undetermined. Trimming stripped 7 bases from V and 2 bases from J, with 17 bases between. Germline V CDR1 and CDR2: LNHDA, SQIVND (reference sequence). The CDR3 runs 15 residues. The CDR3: CASTPRKEINTEAFF. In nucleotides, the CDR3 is TGTGCCAGTACCCCTCGGAAAGAAATTAACACTGAAGCTTTCTTT.

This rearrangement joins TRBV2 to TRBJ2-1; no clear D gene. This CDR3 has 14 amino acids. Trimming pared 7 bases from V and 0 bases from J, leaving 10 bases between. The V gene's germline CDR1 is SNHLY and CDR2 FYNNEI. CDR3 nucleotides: TGTGCCAGCAAAGACCAAAGCTCCTACAATGAGCAGTTCTTC. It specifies CASKDQSSYNEQFF.

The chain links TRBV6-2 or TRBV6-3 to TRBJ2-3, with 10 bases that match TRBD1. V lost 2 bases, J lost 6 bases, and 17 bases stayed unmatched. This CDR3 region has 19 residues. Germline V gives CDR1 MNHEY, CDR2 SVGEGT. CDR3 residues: CASSYTGQGKQAPPDTQYF. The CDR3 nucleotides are TGTGCCAGCAGTTACACGGGACAGGGGAAACAAGCGCCTCCGGATACGCAGTATTTT.

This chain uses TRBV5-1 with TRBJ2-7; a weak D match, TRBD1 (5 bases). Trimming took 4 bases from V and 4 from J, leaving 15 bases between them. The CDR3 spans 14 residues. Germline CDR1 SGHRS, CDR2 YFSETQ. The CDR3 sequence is CASSPGQGWYEQYF. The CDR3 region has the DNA TGCGCCAGCAGCCCCGGGCAGGGTTGGTACGAGCAGTACTTC.

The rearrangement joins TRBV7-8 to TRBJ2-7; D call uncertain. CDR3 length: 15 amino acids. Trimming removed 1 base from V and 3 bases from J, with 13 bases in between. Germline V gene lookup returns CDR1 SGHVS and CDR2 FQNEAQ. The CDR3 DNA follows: TGTGCCAGCAGCTTAGAGAGTGCCAGAGACTACGAGCAGTACGTC. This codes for CASSLESARDYEQYV.

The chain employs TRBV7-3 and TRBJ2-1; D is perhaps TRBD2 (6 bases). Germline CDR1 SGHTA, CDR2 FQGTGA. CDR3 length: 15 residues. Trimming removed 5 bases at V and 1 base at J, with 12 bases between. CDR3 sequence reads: CASSPGDLSYNEQFF. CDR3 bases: TGTGCCAGCAGCCCGGGGGACCTTTCCTACAATGAGCAGTTCTTC.

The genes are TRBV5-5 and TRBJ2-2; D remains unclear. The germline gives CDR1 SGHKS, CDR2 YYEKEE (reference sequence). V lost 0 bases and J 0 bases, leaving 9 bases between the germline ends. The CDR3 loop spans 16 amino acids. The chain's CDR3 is CASSLVHFANTGELFF. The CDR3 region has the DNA TGTGCCAGCAGCTTGGTCCATTTCGCGAACACCGGGGAGCTGTTTTTT.

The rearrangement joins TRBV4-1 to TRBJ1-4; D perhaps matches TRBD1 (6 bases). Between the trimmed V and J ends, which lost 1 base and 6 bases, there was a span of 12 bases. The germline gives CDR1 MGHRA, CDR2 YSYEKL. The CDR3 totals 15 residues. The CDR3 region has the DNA TGCGCCAGCAGCCAAGTATACAGGGACTATGAAAAACTGTTTTTT. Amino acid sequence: CASSQVYRDYEKLFF.

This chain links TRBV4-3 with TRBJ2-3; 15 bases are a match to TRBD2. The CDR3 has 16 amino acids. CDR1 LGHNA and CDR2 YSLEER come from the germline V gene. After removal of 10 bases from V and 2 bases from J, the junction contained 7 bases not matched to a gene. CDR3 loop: CATGTSGGRYTDTQYF. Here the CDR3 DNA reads TGCGCCACGGGGACTAGCGGGGGGAGATACACAGATACGCAGTATTTT.

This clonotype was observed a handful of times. The CDR3 region has the DNA TGTGCCAGCAGTTACTCGCCGGCCTATGGCTACACCTTC. This translates into CASSYSPAYGYTF. The chain links TRBV6-2 or TRBV6-3 to TRBJ1-2, with D unclear. The CDR3 has 13 residues. Trimming removed 0 bases at V and 4 bases at J, with 6 bases between. The germline V gene has CDR1 MNHEY and CDR2 SVGEGT.

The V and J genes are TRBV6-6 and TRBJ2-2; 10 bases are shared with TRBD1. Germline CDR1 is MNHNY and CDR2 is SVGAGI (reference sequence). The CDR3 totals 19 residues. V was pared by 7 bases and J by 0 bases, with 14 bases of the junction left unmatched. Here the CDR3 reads CASNTGQGIIVANTGELFF. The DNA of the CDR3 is TGTGCCAGCAATACGGGACAGGGGATTATAGTGGCGAACACCGGGGAGCTGTTTTTT.

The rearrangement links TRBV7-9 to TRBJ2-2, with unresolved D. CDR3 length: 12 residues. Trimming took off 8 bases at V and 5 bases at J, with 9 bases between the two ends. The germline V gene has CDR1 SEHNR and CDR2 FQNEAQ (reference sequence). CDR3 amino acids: CASPLRTGELFF. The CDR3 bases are TGTGCCAGCCCCCTCCGAACCGGGGAGCTGTTTTTT.

The CDR3 sequence: CASSLIRIGNTEAFF. CDR3 sequence (DNA): TGTGCCAGCAGCTTAATTCGGATAGGGAACACTGAAGCTTTCTTT. The chain employs TRBV7-8 and TRBJ1-1; D remains unclear. Germline CDR1 SGHVS, CDR2 FQNEAQ. V dropped 2 bases and J dropped 1 base, with 11 bases sitting between them. The CDR3 spans 15 residues.

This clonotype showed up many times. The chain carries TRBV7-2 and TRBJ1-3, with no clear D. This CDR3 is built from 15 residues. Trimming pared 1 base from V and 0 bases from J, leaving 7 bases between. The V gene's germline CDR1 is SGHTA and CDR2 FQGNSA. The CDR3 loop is CASSLVLYSGNTIYF. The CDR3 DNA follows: TGTGCCAGCAGCTTAGTACTCTACTCTGGAAACACCATATATTTT.

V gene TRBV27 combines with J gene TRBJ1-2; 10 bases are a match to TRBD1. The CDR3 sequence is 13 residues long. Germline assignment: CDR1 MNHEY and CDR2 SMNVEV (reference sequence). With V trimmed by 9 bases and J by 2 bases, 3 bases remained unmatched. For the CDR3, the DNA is TGTGCCAGTAAGACAGGGGGCAACTATGGCTACACCTTC. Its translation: CASKTGGNYGYTF.

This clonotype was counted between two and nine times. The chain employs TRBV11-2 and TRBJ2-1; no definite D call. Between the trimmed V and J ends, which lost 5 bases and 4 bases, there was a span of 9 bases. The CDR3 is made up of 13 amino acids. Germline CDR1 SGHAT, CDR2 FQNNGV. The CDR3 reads CASSRSRYNEQFF. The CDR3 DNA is TGTGCCAGCAGCAGAAGCCGGTACAATGAGCAGTTCTTC.

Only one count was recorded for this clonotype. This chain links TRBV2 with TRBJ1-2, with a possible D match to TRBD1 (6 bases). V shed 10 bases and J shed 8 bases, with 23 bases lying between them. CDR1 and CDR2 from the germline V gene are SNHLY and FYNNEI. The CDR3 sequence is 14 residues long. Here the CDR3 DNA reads TGTGCCACCACCCGGTCGGGGGGGGCAGGAGGCTACACCTTC. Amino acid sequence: CATTRSGGAGGYTF.

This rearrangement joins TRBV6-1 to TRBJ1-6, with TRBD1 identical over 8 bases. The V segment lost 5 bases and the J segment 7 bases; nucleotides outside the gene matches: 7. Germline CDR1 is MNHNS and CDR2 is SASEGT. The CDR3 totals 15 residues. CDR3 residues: CASSRRDRPNSPLHF. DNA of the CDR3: TGTGCCAGCAGTAGAAGGGACAGGCCCAATTCACCCCTCCACTTT.

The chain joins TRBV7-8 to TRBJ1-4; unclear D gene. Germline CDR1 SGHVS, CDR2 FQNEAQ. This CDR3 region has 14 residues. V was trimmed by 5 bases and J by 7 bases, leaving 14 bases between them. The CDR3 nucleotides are TGTGCCAGCAGCCCTGATCCTTCCTTTGAAAAACTGTTTTTT. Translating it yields CASSPDPSFEKLFF.

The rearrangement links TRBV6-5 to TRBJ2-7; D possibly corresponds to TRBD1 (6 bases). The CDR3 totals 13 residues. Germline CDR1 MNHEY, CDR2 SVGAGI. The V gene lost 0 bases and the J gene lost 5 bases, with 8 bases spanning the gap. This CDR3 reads CASSYSYRDEQYV. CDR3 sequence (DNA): TGTGCCAGCAGTTACTCTTACAGGGACGAGCAGTACGTC.

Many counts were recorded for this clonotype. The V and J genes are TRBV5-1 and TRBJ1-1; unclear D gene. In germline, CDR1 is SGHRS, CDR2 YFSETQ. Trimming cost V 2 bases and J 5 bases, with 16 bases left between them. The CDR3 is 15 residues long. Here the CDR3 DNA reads TGCGCCAGCAGCTTCACAGCTGGAGGGAGGACTGAAGCTTTCTTT. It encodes CASSFTAGGRTEAFF.

The CDR3 DNA reads TGCGCCAGCAGCCAAGATACGATTTTAGGGGCTTTCCTTACGACCAAAAACATTCAGTACTTC. Protein: CASSQDTILGAFLTTKNIQYF. This chain joins TRBV4-1 and TRBJ2-4; tentatively, D is TRBD1 (5 bases). With 0 bases removed from V and 2 bases from J, the gap between germline ends came to 26 bases. The length of the CDR3 is 21 residues. CDR1 and CDR2 from the germline V gene are MGHRA and YSYEKL.

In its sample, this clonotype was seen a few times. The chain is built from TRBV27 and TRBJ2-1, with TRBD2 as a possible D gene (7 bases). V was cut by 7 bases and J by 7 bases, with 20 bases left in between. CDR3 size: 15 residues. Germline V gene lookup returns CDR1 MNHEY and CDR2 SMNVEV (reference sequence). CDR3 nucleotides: TGTGCCAGCACCTTAGGTCGGGGGGCTCGGAATGAGCAGTTCTTC. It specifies CASTLGRGARNEQFF.

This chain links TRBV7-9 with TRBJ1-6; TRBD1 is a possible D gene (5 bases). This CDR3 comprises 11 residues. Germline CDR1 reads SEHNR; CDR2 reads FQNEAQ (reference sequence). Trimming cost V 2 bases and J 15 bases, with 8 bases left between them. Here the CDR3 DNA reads TGTGCCAGCAGCTTACAGGGCAACCTCCACTTT. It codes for CASSLQGNLHF.

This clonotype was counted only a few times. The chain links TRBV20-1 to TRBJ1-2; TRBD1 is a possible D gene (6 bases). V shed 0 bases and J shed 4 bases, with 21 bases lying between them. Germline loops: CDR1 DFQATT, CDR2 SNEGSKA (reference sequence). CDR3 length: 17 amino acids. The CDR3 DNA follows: TGCAGTGCTAGAGAGATTAGCGGAACAGGGTTCGGCTATGGCTACACCTTC. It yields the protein CSAREISGTGFGYGYTF.

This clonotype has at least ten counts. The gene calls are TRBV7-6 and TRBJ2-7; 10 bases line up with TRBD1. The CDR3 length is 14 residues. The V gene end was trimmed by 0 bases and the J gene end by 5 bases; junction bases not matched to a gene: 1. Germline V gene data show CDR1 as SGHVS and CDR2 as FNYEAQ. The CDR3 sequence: CASSLAGTGDEQYF. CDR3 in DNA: TGTGCCAGCAGCTTAGCTGGGACAGGGGACGAGCAGTACTTC.

For the CDR3, the DNA is TGTGCCAGCAGTTACGGGGCGGAGGGTTTGGGCAAAAACATTCAGTACTTC. Amino acids: CASSYGAEGLGKNIQYF. J is TRBJ2-4 and V is TRBV6-6, with D tentatively TRBD2 (6 bases). Trimming cost V 2 bases and J 3 bases, with 17 bases left between them. Germline CDR1 MNHNY, CDR2 SVGAGI (reference sequence). This CDR3 contains 17 residues.

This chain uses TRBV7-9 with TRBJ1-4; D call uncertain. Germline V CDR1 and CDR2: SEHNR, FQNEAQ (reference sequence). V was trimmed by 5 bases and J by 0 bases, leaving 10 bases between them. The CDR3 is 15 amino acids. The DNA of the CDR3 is TGTGCCAGCAGCCCCCGAGATGCAACTAATGAAAAACTGTTTTTT. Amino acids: CASSPRDATNEKLFF.

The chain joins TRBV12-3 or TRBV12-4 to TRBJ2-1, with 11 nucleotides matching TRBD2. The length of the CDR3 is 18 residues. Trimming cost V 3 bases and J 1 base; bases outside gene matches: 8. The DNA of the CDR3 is TGTGCCAGCAGTTTTAGTAGCGGGGGGGCTGGGTCCTACAATGAGCAGTTCTTC. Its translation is CASSFSSGGAGSYNEQFF.

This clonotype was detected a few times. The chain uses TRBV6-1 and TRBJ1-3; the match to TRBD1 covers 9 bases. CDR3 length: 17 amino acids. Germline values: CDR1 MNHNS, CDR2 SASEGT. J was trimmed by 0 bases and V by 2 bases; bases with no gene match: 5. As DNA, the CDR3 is TGTGCCAGCAGTGAACCAGACAGGGGGTTCTCTGGAAACACCATATATTTT. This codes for CASSEPDRGFSGNTIYF.

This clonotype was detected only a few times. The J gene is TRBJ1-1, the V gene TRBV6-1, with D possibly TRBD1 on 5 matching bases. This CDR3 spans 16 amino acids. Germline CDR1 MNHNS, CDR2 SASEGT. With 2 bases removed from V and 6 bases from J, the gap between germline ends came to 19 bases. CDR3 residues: CASSETKGNIVSEAFF. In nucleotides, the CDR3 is TGTGCCAGCAGTGAAACTAAGGGGAATATTGTCTCTGAAGCTTTCTTT.

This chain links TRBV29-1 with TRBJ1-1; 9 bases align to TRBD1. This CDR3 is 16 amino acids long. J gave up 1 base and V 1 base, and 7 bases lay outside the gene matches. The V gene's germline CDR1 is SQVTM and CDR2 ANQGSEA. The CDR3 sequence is CSVEGGQGIPNTEAFF. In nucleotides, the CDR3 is TGCAGCGTTGAAGGGGGACAGGGTATTCCGAACACTGAAGCTTTCTTT.